This is a list of T cell receptor beta chains from one sample in a study of blood T cell repertoires in COVID-19. Data came from immunoSEQ multiplex PCR; TCRdb stores just in-frame clones and leaves some out. Of over 100,000 clones detected, 65% to 90% appear once; the ten largest clones hold less than 8%. Sequencing input: peripheral blood. These receptors were taken from a woman aged 80 or over with active or convalescent COVID-19. The CDR3 runs from the conserved cysteine through the conserved F or W. D genes are given only for firm matches. Part of the rows lack a size; the others show once, few, many or a class for expanded clones.

J | V | D | size | CDR3 | DNA
TRBJ1-2 | TRBV29-1 | TRBD1 | NA | CSVDRADYGYTF | TGCAGCGTGGACAGGGCGGACTATGGCTACACCTTC
TRBJ2-1 | TRBV5-1 | NA | NA | CASSLDRANEQFF | TGCGCCAGCAGCTTGGACAGGGCAAATGAGCAGTTCTTC
TRBJ2-1 | TRBV6-2/TRBV6-3 | NA | NA | CASSFPGEQFF | TGTGCCAGCAGTTTTCCCGGTGAGCAGTTCTTC
TRBJ2-3 | TRBV5-1 | TRBD1 | NA | CASSLGGQGITDTQYF | TGCGCCAGCAGCTTGGGGGGACAGGGGATCACAGATACGCAGTATTTT
TRBJ2-1 | TRBV24-1 | TRBD1 | NA | CATSDRQGWENNEQFF | TGTGCCACCAGTGACCGACAGGGTTGGGAGAACAATGAGCAGTTCTTC
TRBJ2-7 | TRBV28 | TRBD2 | NA | CASSLWASGSYEQYF | TGTGCCAGCAGCCTCTGGGCTAGCGGGAGCTACGAGCAGTACTTC
TRBJ1-1 | TRBV5-1 | NA | NA | CASSLVPGRGSEAFF | TGCGCCAGCAGCTTGGTCCCGGGAAGGGGGTCTGAAGCTTTCTTT
TRBJ1-6 | TRBV6-2/TRBV6-3 | NA | NA | CASSYTPLGGGSPLHF | TGTGCCAGCAGTTACACGCCTCTCGGGGGAGGTTCACCCCTCCACTTT
TRBJ1-1 | TRBV11-2 | TRBD1 | NA | CASSFQGAGGTEAFF | TGTGCCAGCAGCTTCCAGGGGGCAGGGGGCACTGAAGCTTTCTTT
TRBJ2-7 | TRBV27 | TRBD1 | NA | CASSTNPGQGYEQYF | TGTGCCAGCAGTACAAACCCGGGACAGGGCTACGAGCAGTACTTC
TRBJ1-6 | TRBV4-1 | NA | NA | CASSQGGVRGVSPLHF | TGCGCCAGCAGCCAGGGGGGGGTCCGTGGGGTTTCACCCCTCCACTTT
TRBJ2-1 | TRBV27 | TRBD2 | NA | CASSLLRLAGLHEQFF | TGTGCCAGCAGTTTATTAAGGCTAGCGGGACTTCATGAGCAGTTCTTC
TRBJ1-2 | TRBV5-1 | TRBD1 | NA | CASSKGQGMSYTF | TGCGCCAGCAGCAAGGGACAGGGGATGAGCTACACCTTC
TRBJ1-1 | TRBV6-4 | NA | NA | CASSQGPNTEAFF | TGTGCCAGCAGCCAGGGGCCGAACACTGAAGCTTTCTTT
TRBJ2-7 | TRBV5-1 | TRBD2 | NA | CASSAGRGGSIDEQYF | TGCGCCAGCAGCGCGGGTCGAGGCGGGAGTATCGACGAGCAGTACTTC
TRBJ2-7 | TRBV30 | NA | NA | CAWSVGGLSSYEQYF | TGTGCCTGGAGTGTAGGAGGGTTGAGCTCCTACGAGCAGTACTTC
TRBJ2-2 | TRBV24-1 | TRBD2 | NA | CATRGAGNTGELFF | TGTGCCACGCGGGGGGCGGGAAACACCGGGGAGCTGTTTTTT
TRBJ2-2 | TRBV9 | NA | NA | CASSANGGLLANTGELFF | TGTGCCAGCAGCGCAAACGGGGGGCTACTAGCGAACACCGGGGAGCTGTTTTTT
TRBJ2-7 | TRBV30 | NA | few | CAWREVTMGEQYF | TGTGCCTGGAGGGAGGTAACCATGGGGGAGCAGTACTTC
TRBJ2-1 | TRBV3-1/TRBV3-2 | TRBD2 | NA | CASNQEGLGGDEQFF | TGTGCCAGCAACCAAGAGGGACTAGGGGGTGATGAGCAGTTCTTC
TRBJ2-2 | TRBV3-1/TRBV3-2 | NA | NA | CASSPAGTGELFF | TGTGCCAGCTCGCCCGCGGGCACCGGGGAGCTGTTTTTT
TRBJ1-1 | TRBV6-5 | TRBD1 | NA | CASNDRAGGSTEAFF | TGTGCCAGCAACGACAGGGCGGGAGGAAGCACTGAAGCTTTCTTT
TRBJ2-3 | TRBV5-1 | NA | NA | CASSRGGVADTQYF | TGCGCCAGCAGCCGAGGGGGAGTTGCAGATACGCAGTATTTT
TRBJ2-7 | TRBV14 | TRBD2 | NA | CASKIGEGEWYEQYF | TGTGCCAGCAAGATAGGGGAGGGCGAATGGTACGAGCAGTACTTC
TRBJ1-2 | TRBV28 | NA | NA | CASSGTITGTLNYGYTF | TGTGCCAGCAGTGGCACCATTACAGGGACCTTGAACTATGGCTACACCTTC
TRBJ2-7 | TRBV14 | NA | NA | CASSPGGYEQYF | TGTGCCAGCAGCCCCGGAGGCTACGAGCAGTACTTC
TRBJ1-4 | TRBV23-1 | TRBD1 | NA | CASSPRGQGGGNEKLFF | TGCGCCAGCAGTCCCCGGGGACAGGGGGGTGGTAATGAAAAACTGTTTTTT
TRBJ2-6 | TRBV3-1/TRBV3-2 | NA | few | CASKPRGIFSGANVLTF | TGTGCCAGCAAGCCCAGGGGAATCTTCTCTGGGGCCAACGTCCTGACTTTC
TRBJ2-7 | TRBV5-6 | TRBD2 | NA | CASSAPFSGTSSYEQYF | TGTGCCAGCAGCGCACCATTTAGCGGGACGAGCTCCTACGAGCAGTACTTC
TRBJ2-7 | TRBV29-1 | NA | NA | CSASMGVYEQYF | TGCAGCGCGTCCATGGGCGTCTACGAGCAGTACTTC
TRBJ2-7 | TRBV7-9 | TRBD2 | NA | CASKREQVEQYF | TGTGCCAGCAAGCGGGAGCAGGTCGAGCAGTACTTC
TRBJ1-2 | TRBV5-1 | NA | few | CASSFRGGNYGYTF | TGCGCCAGCAGCTTTCGGGGTGGAAACTATGGCTACACCTTC
TRBJ1-4 | TRBV10-2 | TRBD1 | NA | CASRSRDSEKLFF | TGCGCCAGCAGAAGCCGGGACAGTGAAAAACTGTTTTTT
TRBJ2-4 | TRBV6-1 | NA | NA | CASSEELRYHIQYF | TGTGCCAGCAGTGAAGAGCTCAGGTACCACATTCAGTACTTC
TRBJ2-7 | TRBV6-5 | TRBD1 | NA | CASSYSGQGTYEQYF | TGTGCCAGCAGTTACTCCGGACAGGGTACCTACGAGCAGTACTTC
TRBJ2-7 | TRBV5-1 | NA | NA | CASSLILRESPEQYF | TGCGCCAGCAGCTTAATACTCCGGGAGTCTCCCGAGCAGTACTTC
TRBJ1-2 | TRBV11-2 | NA | NA | CASQENREGGYTF | TGTGCCAGCCAAGAAAACAGGGAAGGTGGCTACACCTTC
TRBJ2-1 | TRBV15 | TRBD2 | NA | CATSSDSGRDNEQFF | TGTGCCACCAGCAGCGACAGCGGGAGGGACAATGAGCAGTTCTTC
TRBJ1-1 | TRBV18 | NA | NA | CASSPDGRGTEAFF | TGTGCCAGCTCACCTGACGGCAGGGGAACTGAAGCTTTCTTT
TRBJ2-7 | TRBV10-3 | TRBD2 | NA | CAIQPGTSGHSYEQYF | TGTGCCATCCAGCCTGGGACTAGCGGGCACTCCTACGAGCAGTACTTC
TRBJ1-4 | TRBV28 | NA | NA | CASRKGGEKLFF | TGTGCCAGCAGGAAAGGAGGGGAAAAACTGTTTTTT
TRBJ2-2 | TRBV18 | NA | NA | CASSPIRRVSGELFF | TGTGCCAGCTCACCTATCCGCAGGGTTAGCGGGGAGCTGTTTTTT
TRBJ2-2 | TRBV7-9 | TRBD1 | NA | CASSPRQGGTGELFF | TGTGCCAGCAGCCCTAGACAGGGGGGAACCGGGGAGCTGTTTTTT
TRBJ2-5 | TRBV7-6 | NA | NA | CASSQTRRETQYF | TGTGCCAGCAGCCAGACTAGACGAGAGACCCAGTACTTC
TRBJ1-6 | TRBV28 | TRBD1 | NA | CASSLLRQGLSPLHF | TGTGCCAGCAGTTTATTAAGACAGGGGCTGTCACCCCTCCACTTT
TRBJ2-7 | TRBV5-4 | TRBD2 | NA | CASSPLAGSTYEQYF | TGTGCCAGCAGCCCCCTAGCGGGATCGACCTACGAGCAGTACTTC
TRBJ1-5 | TRBV27 | NA | NA | CASSLWGGGNQPQHF | TGTGCCAGCAGTTTGTGGGGAGGGGGCAATCAGCCCCAGCATTTT
TRBJ1-5 | TRBV2 | TRBD1 | NA | CASNRGRGQGQPQHF | TGTGCCAGCAACCGGGGTAGGGGGCAGGGTCAGCCCCAGCATTTT
TRBJ1-2 | TRBV3-1/TRBV3-2 | NA | few | CASSQGQYGYTF | TGTGCCAGCAGCCAAGGACAATATGGCTACACCTTC
TRBJ1-1 | TRBV28 | NA | few | CASSPPIREMAFF | TGTGCCAGCAGTCCCCCCATTAGGGAGATGGCTTTCTTT
TRBJ2-7 | TRBV7-8 | TRBD1 | few | CASSRQGQSYEQYF | TGTGCCAGCAGTAGACAGGGGCAATCCTACGAGCAGTACTTC
TRBJ1-2 | TRBV12-3/TRBV12-4 | TRBD1 | NA | CASSTDRNYGYTF | TGTGCCAGCAGCACGGACAGGAACTATGGCTACACCTTC
TRBJ2-7 | TRBV7-9 | NA | NA | CASSFAEVPIYEQYF | TGTGCCAGCAGCTTCGCGGAAGTCCCTATCTACGAGCAGTACTTC
TRBJ2-3 | TRBV10-3 | TRBD2 | NA | CAIGTSGRDTQYF | TGTGCCATTGGGACTAGCGGGAGAGATACGCAGTATTTT
TRBJ2-7 | TRBV15 | NA | NA | CATSRDPAGSEQYF | TGTGCCACCAGCAGAGATCCGGCGGGCTCCGAGCAGTACTTC